This T cell receptor (beta chain) came from a study of CD8 T cells in ankylosing spondylitis. Notes on the study in general: Previously reported in reactive arthritis synovial fluid and blood were some of the motif variants. Ankylosing spondylitis blood appeared to be characterized by a TCR beta motif of about 8 highly homologous variants. Clones linked to the disease showed a CD8+ phenotype. They occurred at relatively low frequencies in peripheral blood.

TCRdb used MiXCR to reprocess the 5' RACE reads, holding one entry per CDR3 protein. The table shows roughly 220,000 distinct CDR3 sequences, with around 18% occurring only once. This clonotype has more than one count but fewer than ten. Its antigen is still unknown. V was shortened by 5 bases and J by 2 bases, with 21 bases between the two germline ends. This CDR3 has 17 residues. This receptor was taken from a male donor with ankylosing spondylitis. The chain employs TRBV12-3 or TRBV12-4 and TRBJ1-1, with a weak D call TRBD1 (5 bases). The sample comprised blood, either unsorted or a sorted T cell fraction (not recorded which). In nucleotides, the CDR3 is TGTGCCAGCAGTCCCCCCCGGGGGGGGTCAGAAAACACTGAAGCTTTCTTT. Protein product: CASSPPRGGSENTEAFF.